The rows below give T cell receptor beta chains drawn from one sample of a study of blood T cell repertoires in COVID-19. Repertoires were generated with immunoSEQ multiplex PCR, while TCRdb's copy carries only in-frame clones and drops some. The sample yields a few hundred thousand clones, 80% to 85% seen once. Sequences were obtained from PBMCs or T cells enriched from blood (not recorded which). These receptors all stem from a middle-aged woman who had recovered from COVID-19. The CDR3 runs from the conserved cysteine through the conserved F or W. Fields, in order: D gene, clone size, V gene, J gene, CDR3 protein, CDR3 DNA. D genes are given only for firm matches. A row's size may be missing; if present it is once, few, many or a size class.

D gene: NA
clone size: NA
V gene: TRBV12-3/TRBV12-4
J gene: TRBJ2-1
CDR3 protein: CASSSQAYNEQFF
CDR3 DNA: TGTGCCAGCAGTTCCCAGGCTTACAATGAGCAGTTCTTC

D gene: NA
clone size: NA
V gene: TRBV19
J gene: TRBJ1-2
CDR3 protein: CASSNSRGANYGYTF
CDR3 DNA: TGTGCCAGTAGTAACTCCAGGGGAGCTAACTATGGCTACACCTTC

D gene: NA
clone size: once
V gene: TRBV18
J gene: TRBJ1-2
CDR3 protein: CASSEIRTDYGYTF
CDR3 DNA: TGTGCCAGCTCAGAAATAAGGACAGACTATGGCTACACCTTC

D gene: TRBD2
clone size: NA
V gene: TRBV7-9
J gene: TRBJ2-7
CDR3 protein: CASSLPSGNPYEQYF
CDR3 DNA: TGTGCCAGCAGCTTACCTAGCGGAAATCCCTACGAGCAGTACTTC

D gene: TRBD2
clone size: NA
V gene: TRBV6-2/TRBV6-3
J gene: TRBJ2-3
CDR3 protein: CASSYTGLAGVTDTQYF
CDR3 DNA: TGTGCCAGCAGTTACACCGGACTAGCGGGAGTCACAGATACGCAGTATTTT

D gene: TRBD2
clone size: NA
V gene: TRBV29-1
J gene: TRBJ2-3
CDR3 protein: CSVGPSGSADTQYF
CDR3 DNA: TGCAGCGTGGGCCCTAGCGGGAGTGCAGATACGCAGTATTTT

D gene: TRBD1
clone size: NA
V gene: TRBV6-5
J gene: TRBJ1-3
CDR3 protein: CASRPGQGGNTIYF
CDR3 DNA: TGTGCCAGCAGACCGGGACAGGGTGGAAACACCATATATTTT

D gene: NA
clone size: NA
V gene: TRBV3-1/TRBV3-2
J gene: TRBJ2-7
CDR3 protein: CASSQDLRSSEQYF
CDR3 DNA: TGTGCCAGCAGCCAAGATTTACGTAGTAGCGAGCAGTACTTC

D gene: NA
clone size: NA
V gene: TRBV20-1
J gene: TRBJ2-1
CDR3 protein: CSASRSSYNEQFF
CDR3 DNA: TGCAGTGCTAGTAGGAGCTCCTACAATGAGCAGTTCTTC

D gene: NA
clone size: NA
V gene: TRBV7-2
J gene: TRBJ1-1
CDR3 protein: CASSFDRTNTEAFF
CDR3 DNA: TGTGCCAGCAGCTTCGACAGGACGAACACTGAAGCTTTCTTT

D gene: NA
clone size: NA
V gene: TRBV28
J gene: TRBJ1-6
CDR3 protein: CALREGSSYNSPLHF
CDR3 DNA: TGTGCCTTGCGTGAGGGTAGCTCCTATAATTCACCCCTCCACTTT

D gene: TRBD1
clone size: NA
V gene: TRBV28
J gene: TRBJ1-1
CDR3 protein: CASSSSSTGQNTEAFF
CDR3 DNA: TGTGCCAGCAGTTCATCCTCGACAGGGCAGAACACTGAAGCTTTCTTT

D gene: NA
clone size: NA
V gene: TRBV23-1
J gene: TRBJ1-1
CDR3 protein: CASSRDTGTEAFF
CDR3 DNA: TGCGCCAGCAGTCGCGACACAGGTACTGAAGCTTTCTTT

D gene: NA
clone size: NA
V gene: TRBV5-5
J gene: TRBJ2-3
CDR3 protein: CASSPGGSLDTQYF
CDR3 DNA: TGTGCCAGCAGCCCAGGAGGGAGTCTGGATACGCAGTATTTT

D gene: NA
clone size: NA
V gene: TRBV7-2
J gene: TRBJ2-1
CDR3 protein: CASSLAGGINNEQFF
CDR3 DNA: TGTGCCAGCAGCTTAGCCGGCGGGATCAACAATGAGCAGTTCTTC

D gene: TRBD2
clone size: NA
V gene: TRBV19
J gene: TRBJ2-1
CDR3 protein: CASSTLAGGRYNEQFF
CDR3 DNA: TGTGCCAGTAGTACCCTAGCGGGGGGAAGGTACAATGAGCAGTTCTTC

D gene: NA
clone size: NA
V gene: TRBV11-2
J gene: TRBJ1-2
CDR3 protein: CASSFSGNYGYTF
CDR3 DNA: TGTGCCAGCAGCTTCTCCGGGAACTATGGCTACACCTTC

D gene: NA
clone size: NA
V gene: TRBV3-1/TRBV3-2
J gene: TRBJ2-2
CDR3 protein: CASSQWQETGELFF
CDR3 DNA: TGTGCCAGCAGCCAATGGCAGGAAACCGGGGAGCTGTTTTTT

D gene: NA
clone size: NA
V gene: TRBV20-1
J gene: TRBJ2-7
CDR3 protein: CSATASYEQYF
CDR3 DNA: TGCAGTGCGACAGCTTCCTACGAGCAGTACTTC

D gene: NA
clone size: NA
V gene: TRBV5-1
J gene: TRBJ2-7
CDR3 protein: CASSLSSAAPYEQYF
CDR3 DNA: TGCGCCAGCAGCCTTTCTTCAGCGGCACCGTACGAGCAGTACTTC

D gene: NA
clone size: NA
V gene: TRBV3-1/TRBV3-2
J gene: TRBJ2-3
CDR3 protein: CASSLGGLGTQYF
CDR3 DNA: TGTGCCAGCAGCCTAGGAGGCCTTGGTACGCAGTATTTT

D gene: TRBD2
clone size: NA
V gene: TRBV28
J gene: TRBJ2-7
CDR3 protein: CASSSLRGRAPYEQYF
CDR3 DNA: TGTGCCAGCAGTTCATTGCGCGGGAGGGCCCCCTACGAGCAGTACTTC

D gene: TRBD1
clone size: NA
V gene: TRBV27
J gene: TRBJ1-2
CDR3 protein: CASRDRATVNYGYTF
CDR3 DNA: TGTGCCAGCCGGGACAGGGCAACCGTTAACTATGGCTACACCTTC

D gene: TRBD2
clone size: NA
V gene: TRBV10-3
J gene: TRBJ2-3
CDR3 protein: CAISRTSGTSDTQYF
CDR3 DNA: TGTGCCATCAGCCGGACTAGCGGCACCTCAGATACGCAGTATTTT

D gene: TRBD1
clone size: NA
V gene: TRBV5-6
J gene: TRBJ2-5
CDR3 protein: CASSLRTGRETQYF
CDR3 DNA: TGTGCCAGCAGCCTGCGGACAGGGCGAGAGACCCAGTACTTC

D gene: NA
clone size: NA
V gene: TRBV7-7
J gene: TRBJ2-2
CDR3 protein: CASSLAPSAGELFF
CDR3 DNA: TGTGCCAGCAGCTTAGCGCCCAGCGCCGGGGAGCTGTTTTTT

D gene: TRBD2
clone size: NA
V gene: TRBV5-1
J gene: TRBJ2-2
CDR3 protein: CASSLDSGSVAGELFF
CDR3 DNA: TGCGCCAGCAGCTTGGATAGCGGGAGTGTTGCCGGGGAGCTGTTTTTT

D gene: TRBD2
clone size: NA
V gene: TRBV18
J gene: TRBJ2-1
CDR3 protein: CASSPPRLAGDNEQFF
CDR3 DNA: TGTGCCAGCTCACCACCGAGACTAGCGGGAGACAATGAGCAGTTCTTC

D gene: TRBD1
clone size: NA
V gene: TRBV19
J gene: TRBJ2-1
CDR3 protein: CASSILGTDNEQFF
CDR3 DNA: TGTGCCAGTAGTATACTAGGGACAGACAATGAGCAGTTCTTC

D gene: TRBD2
clone size: NA
V gene: TRBV11-1
J gene: TRBJ2-1
CDR3 protein: CASSSRGGRASDEQFF
CDR3 DNA: TGTGCCAGCAGCTCTCGAGGCGGGAGGGCCTCAGATGAGCAGTTCTTC

D gene: NA
clone size: NA
V gene: TRBV27
J gene: TRBJ1-2
CDR3 protein: CASSPGRGIKRVNYGYTF
CDR3 DNA: TGTGCCAGCAGTCCTGGGCGAGGGATCAAGAGGGTTAACTATGGCTACACCTTC

D gene: TRBD1
clone size: NA
V gene: TRBV28
J gene: TRBJ1-1
CDR3 protein: CASRMGTGDTEAFF
CDR3 DNA: TGTGCCAGCAGAATGGGGACAGGGGACACTGAAGCTTTCTTT

D gene: NA
clone size: NA
V gene: TRBV3-1/TRBV3-2
J gene: TRBJ1-3
CDR3 protein: CASSQDRGGRGNTIYF
CDR3 DNA: TGTGCCAGCAGCCAAGATCGGGGGGGTCGGGGAAACACCATATATTTT

D gene: TRBD1
clone size: NA
V gene: TRBV7-8
J gene: TRBJ1-1
CDR3 protein: CASSFPTGAPLAAFF
CDR3 DNA: TGTGCCAGCAGCTTTCCGACAGGGGCCCCTTTGGCTGCTTTCTTT

D gene: NA
clone size: NA
V gene: TRBV7-2
J gene: TRBJ2-1
CDR3 protein: CASSSGFWDEQFF
CDR3 DNA: TGTGCCAGCAGCTCAGGGTTTTGGGATGAGCAGTTCTTC

D gene: NA
clone size: NA
V gene: TRBV7-8
J gene: TRBJ2-5
CDR3 protein: CASSLSQIGLQETQYF
CDR3 DNA: TGTGCCAGCAGCTTAAGTCAAATCGGTCTTCAAGAGACCCAGTACTTC

D gene: NA
clone size: NA
V gene: TRBV6-2/TRBV6-3
J gene: TRBJ1-2
CDR3 protein: CASSSTASGGYTF
CDR3 DNA: TGTGCCAGCAGTAGTACAGCCTCTGGCGGCTACACCTTC

D gene: TRBD2
clone size: NA
V gene: TRBV10-1
J gene: TRBJ2-1
CDR3 protein: CASGTSGTGSYNEQFF
CDR3 DNA: TGCGCCAGCGGGACTAGCGGGACCGGCTCCTACAATGAGCAGTTCTTC

D gene: TRBD2
clone size: NA
V gene: TRBV7-2
J gene: TRBJ2-7
CDR3 protein: CASSLEGTSGSWEQYF
CDR3 DNA: TGTGCCAGCAGCTTAGAGGGGACTAGCGGGAGCTGGGAGCAGTACTTC

D gene: NA
clone size: once
V gene: TRBV4-2
J gene: TRBJ1-2
CDR3 protein: CASSQSNYGYTF
CDR3 DNA: TGTGCCAGCAGCCAGTCAAACTATGGCTACACCTTC

D gene: NA
clone size: NA
V gene: TRBV5-5
J gene: TRBJ2-6
CDR3 protein: CASRSQGFGANVLTF
CDR3 DNA: TGTGCCAGCAGGTCGCAGGGTTTTGGGGCCAACGTCCTGACTTTC

D gene: TRBD1
clone size: NA
V gene: TRBV10-1
J gene: TRBJ2-5
CDR3 protein: CASESVYGTDGQGNRQETQYF
CDR3 DNA: TGCGCCAGCGAATCCGTTTACGGTACGGACGGACAGGGCAATCGCCAAGAGACCCAGTACTTC

D gene: NA
clone size: few
V gene: TRBV5-4
J gene: TRBJ1-4
CDR3 protein: CASSRGGGTNEKLFF
CDR3 DNA: TGTGCCAGCAGTCGCGGGGGAGGAACTAATGAAAAACTGTTTTTT

D gene: TRBD2
clone size: NA
V gene: TRBV5-1
J gene: TRBJ2-5
CDR3 protein: CASSPSGRARETQYF
CDR3 DNA: TGCGCCAGCAGCCCTAGCGGGAGGGCCCGGGAGACCCAGTACTTC

D gene: NA
clone size: NA
V gene: TRBV11-3
J gene: TRBJ1-2
CDR3 protein: CASSLYGSNYGYTF
CDR3 DNA: TGTGCCAGCAGCTTATACGGTTCTAACTATGGCTACACCTTC

D gene: TRBD2
clone size: NA
V gene: TRBV27
J gene: TRBJ2-1
CDR3 protein: CASSLITGTSISNEQFF
CDR3 DNA: TGTGCCAGCAGTTTAATAACCGGGACTAGCATTTCCAATGAGCAGTTCTTC

D gene: TRBD2
clone size: NA
V gene: TRBV28
J gene: TRBJ2-4
CDR3 protein: CASRHGLAGVGNIQYF
CDR3 DNA: TGTGCCAGCAGGCACGGACTAGCGGGAGTGGGAAACATTCAGTACTTC

D gene: TRBD2
clone size: NA
V gene: TRBV30
J gene: TRBJ2-4
CDR3 protein: CAWSVRSSGSLAKNIQYF
CDR3 DNA: TGTGCCTGGAGTGTACGGTCTAGCGGGTCTCTAGCCAAAAACATTCAGTACTTC

D gene: NA
clone size: NA
V gene: TRBV29-1
J gene: TRBJ2-2
CDR3 protein: CSVEDGGLDTGELFF
CDR3 DNA: TGCAGCGTTGAAGATGGAGGGCTTGACACCGGGGAGCTGTTTTTT